This TCR beta chain was recorded in a study of T-cell reconstitution after alpha-beta-depleted transplantation in children. General observations from the study: Surviving recipient T cells and intrathymic progenitors accounted for some patients' high TCRbeta diversity at day 60.

This clonotype was observed a handful of times. Its antigen is as yet unknown. Unique molecular identifiers were incorporated when the TCRbeta library was constructed. TCRdb re-analysed the PCR reads in MiXCR, keeping a single row per CDR3 protein. The sample lists 450,000 to 700,000 distinct CDR3 sequences, 25% to 30% occurring once. This clonotype was obtained from a boy younger than two with Wiskott-Aldrich syndrome, due to receive a stem cell transplant. Specimen: PBMCs, collected before TCRalphabeta/CD19-depleted stem cell transplant.

This CDR3 is CASSPGTVNSPLHF. The CDR3, as DNA: TGCGCCAGCAGCCCCGGGACAGTTAATTCACCCCTCCACTTT. The V call is TRBV5-1, the J call TRBJ1-6; 7 positions agree with TRBD1. Per the germline V gene, CDR1 is SGHRS and CDR2 is YFSETQ. The trim removed 4 bases at V and 6 bases at J, leaving 4 bases unmatched. The CDR3 is 14 amino acids.